This TCR beta chain was identified in a study of early stage breast cancer tumors. Study details: Most invasive tumors, twelve of 16, were ER+/PR+/HER2-.

The CDR3 consists of 15 residues. Germline-derived CDR1 and CDR2 are MNHNS and SASEGT. Trimming cost V 4 bases and J 1 base; bases outside gene matches: 5. TCRdb's copy holds only in-frame clones and misses some; the assay was immunoSEQ multiplex PCR. The sample holds about 72,000 clones; approximately 79% are singletons and the top ten take under 4%. The chain has TRBV6-1 and TRBJ2-3, with TRBD1 matching 7 bases. Sequenced: blood. This receptor was taken from a person between 60 and 69 years old with breast cancer. This CDR3 reads CASSVRGPGTDTQYF. Written as DNA, the CDR3 is TGTGCCAGCAGTGTAAGGGGGCCCGGCACAGATACGCAGTATTTT.